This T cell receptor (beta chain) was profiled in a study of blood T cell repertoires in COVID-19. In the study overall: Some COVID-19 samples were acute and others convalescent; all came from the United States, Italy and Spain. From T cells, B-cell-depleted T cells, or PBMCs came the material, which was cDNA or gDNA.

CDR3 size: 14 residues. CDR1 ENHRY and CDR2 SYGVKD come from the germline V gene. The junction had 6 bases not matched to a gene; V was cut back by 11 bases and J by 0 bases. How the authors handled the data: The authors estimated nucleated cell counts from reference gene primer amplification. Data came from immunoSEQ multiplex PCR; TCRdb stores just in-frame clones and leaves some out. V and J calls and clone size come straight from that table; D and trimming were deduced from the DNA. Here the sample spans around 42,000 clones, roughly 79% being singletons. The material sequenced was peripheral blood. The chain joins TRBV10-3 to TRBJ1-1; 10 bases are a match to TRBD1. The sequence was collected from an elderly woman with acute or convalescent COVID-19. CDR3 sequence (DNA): TGTGCCGCCGGACAGGGGGGCATGAACACTGAAGCTTTCTTT. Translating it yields CAAGQGGMNTEAFF.